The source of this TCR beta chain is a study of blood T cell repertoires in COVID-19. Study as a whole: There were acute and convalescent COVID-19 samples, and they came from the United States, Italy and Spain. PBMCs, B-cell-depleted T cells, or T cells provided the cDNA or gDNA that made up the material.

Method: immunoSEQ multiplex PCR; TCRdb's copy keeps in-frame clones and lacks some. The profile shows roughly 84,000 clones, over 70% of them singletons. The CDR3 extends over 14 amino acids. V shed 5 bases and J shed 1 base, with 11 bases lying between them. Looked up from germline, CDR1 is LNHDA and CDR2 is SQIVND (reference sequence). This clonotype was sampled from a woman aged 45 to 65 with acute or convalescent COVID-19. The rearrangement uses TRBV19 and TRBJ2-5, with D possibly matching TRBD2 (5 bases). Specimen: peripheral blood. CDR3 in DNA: TGTGCCAGTAGTTCCTCGGGAACCCAAGAGACCCAGTACTTC. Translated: CASSSSGTQETQYF.